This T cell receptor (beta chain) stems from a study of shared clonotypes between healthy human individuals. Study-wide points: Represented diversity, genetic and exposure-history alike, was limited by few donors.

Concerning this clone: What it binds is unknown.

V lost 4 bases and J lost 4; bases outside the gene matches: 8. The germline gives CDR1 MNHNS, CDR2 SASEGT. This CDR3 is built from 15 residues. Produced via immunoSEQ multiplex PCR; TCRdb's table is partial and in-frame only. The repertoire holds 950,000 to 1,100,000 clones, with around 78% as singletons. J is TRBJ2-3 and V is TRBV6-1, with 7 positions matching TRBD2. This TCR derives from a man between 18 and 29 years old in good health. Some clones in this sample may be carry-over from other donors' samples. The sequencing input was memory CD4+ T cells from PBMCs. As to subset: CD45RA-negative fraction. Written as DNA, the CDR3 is TGTGCCAGCAGTGTGTGGCGGGAGAACGCAGATACGCAGTATTTT. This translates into CASSVWRENADTQYF.